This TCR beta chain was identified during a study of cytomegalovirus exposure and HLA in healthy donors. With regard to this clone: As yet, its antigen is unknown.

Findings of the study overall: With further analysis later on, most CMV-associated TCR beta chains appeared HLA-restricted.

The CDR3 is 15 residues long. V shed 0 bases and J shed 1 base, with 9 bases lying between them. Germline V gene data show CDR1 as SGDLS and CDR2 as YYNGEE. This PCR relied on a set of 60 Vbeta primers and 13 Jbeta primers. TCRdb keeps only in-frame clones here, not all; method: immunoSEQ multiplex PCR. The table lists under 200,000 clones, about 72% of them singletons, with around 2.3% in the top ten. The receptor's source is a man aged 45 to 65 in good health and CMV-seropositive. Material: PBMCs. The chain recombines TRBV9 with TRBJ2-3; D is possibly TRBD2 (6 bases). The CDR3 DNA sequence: TGTGCCAGCAGCGTAGAGGCGGGGCGCACAGATACGCAGTATTTT. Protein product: CASSVEAGRTDTQYF.